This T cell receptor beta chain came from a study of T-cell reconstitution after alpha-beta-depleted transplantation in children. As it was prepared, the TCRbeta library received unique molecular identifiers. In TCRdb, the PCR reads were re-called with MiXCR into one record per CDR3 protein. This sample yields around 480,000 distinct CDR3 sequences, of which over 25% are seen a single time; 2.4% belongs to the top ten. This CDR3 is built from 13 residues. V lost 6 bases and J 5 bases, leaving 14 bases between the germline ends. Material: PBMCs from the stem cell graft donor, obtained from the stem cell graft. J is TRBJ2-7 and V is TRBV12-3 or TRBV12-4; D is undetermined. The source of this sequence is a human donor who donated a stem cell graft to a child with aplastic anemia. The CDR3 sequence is CASSPGWANEQYV. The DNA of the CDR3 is TGTGCCAGCAGCCCTGGTTGGGCCAACGAGCAGTACGTC.